The entry that follows covers one T cell receptor (beta chain) sequence. Data came from immunoSEQ multiplex PCR; TCRdb stores just in-frame clones and leaves some out. The table has a few hundred thousand clones, roughly 90% seen once; the top ten hold 2.5% to 3.5%. Germline-derived CDR1 and CDR2 are SGHTA and FQGNSA. The CDR3 totals 16 residues. V shed 0 bases, J shed 4 bases, and the junction held 6 bases outside the gene matches. The data originate from a study of blood T cell repertoires in COVID-19. This chain links TRBV7-2 with TRBJ1-3; TRBD1 matches 7 bases. The specimen was PBMCs or T cells enriched from blood (not recorded which). This TCR derives from a woman aged 45-65 years who had been exposed to COVID-19. The CDR3 protein is CASSLAATGTGNTIYF. The CDR3 DNA sequence: TGTGCCAGCAGCTTAGCCGCGACAGGGACGGGAAACACCATATATTTT. Full variable domain (rest looked up from reference TRBV7-2 and TRBJ1-3): GAGVSQSPSNKVTEKGKDVELRCDPISGHTALYWYRQSLGQGLEFLIYFQGNSAPDKSGLPSDRFSAERTGGSVSTLTIQRTQQEDSAVYLCASSLAATGTGNTIYFGEGSWLTVV.